These 20 T cell receptor beta chains share one sample of origin, sequenced in a study of T-cell reconstitution after alpha-beta-depleted transplantation in children. Using unique molecular identifiers, the investigators prepared the TCRbeta library. Each CDR3 protein gets one entry after TCRdb re-called the PCR reads with MiXCR. The table includes hundreds of thousands of distinct CDR3 sequences, around a sixth detected once. Sequenced here: PBMCs from the stem cell graft donor, sampled from the stem cell graft. The source of these receptors is a human donor who donated a stem cell graft to a child with acute myeloid leukemia.

The table lists this clonotype with a few counts. V usage is TRBV11-2 and J usage is TRBJ2-1; no clear D gene. This CDR3 is 15 amino acids long. In germline, CDR1 is SGHAT, CDR2 FQNNGV. V lost 2 bases and J lost 3, with 11 bases in between. CDR3: CASSLLPSGYNEQFF. DNA for the CDR3: TGTGCCAGCAGCTTATTACCGTCCGGCTACAATGAGCAGTTCTTC.

This clonotype was counted many times. V is TRBV15 and J is TRBJ2-7, with D possibly being TRBD2 (6 bases). The germline gives CDR1 LNHNV, CDR2 YYDKDF (reference sequence). The V end was cut by 0 bases, the J end by 1 base, with 10 bases between. This CDR3 is built from 15 residues. CDR3 nucleotide sequence: TGTGCCACCAGCAGAGACCCGGGGGAATCCTACGAGCAGTACTTC. The encoded protein is CATSRDPGESYEQYF.

The sample holds many counts of this clonotype. The J gene is TRBJ2-5, the V gene TRBV4-2, with 7 bases lining up with TRBD1. Germline V gene lookup returns CDR1 LGHNA and CDR2 YNFKEQ. V dropped 1 base and J dropped 2; count of bases not matched to a gene: 1. This CDR3 contains 14 residues. Here the CDR3 reads CASSQAGGQETQYF. DNA of the CDR3: TGTGCCAGCAGCCAAGCAGGGGGTCAAGAGACCCAGTACTTC.

This clonotype was detected many times. V gene TRBV29-1 combines with J gene TRBJ2-5; D is uncertain. The V end was cut by 5 bases, the J end by 5 bases, with 15 bases between. The CDR3 consists of 13 residues. Germline V gives CDR1 SQVTM, CDR2 ANQGSEA. CDR3 bases: TGCAGCGTTCGGCGCGGCCCCGGGGAGACCCAGTACTTC. Translating gives CSVRRGPGETQYF.

The CDR3 DNA is TGTGCCAGCAGTTACTCTTCGTCGTTTAACCTAGCGGGGAACAATGAGCAGTTCTTC. Residues: CASSYSSSFNLAGNNEQFF. V gene TRBV6-5 combines with J gene TRBJ2-1; 9 bases align to TRBD2. Losses at the gene ends were 0 bases for V and 5 bases for J; bases not matched to a gene: 14. CDR1 and CDR2 (germline): MNHEY, SVGAGI. The CDR3 runs to 19 residues.

This clonotype appeared once. The V gene is TRBV5-1, the J gene TRBJ1-2, with 10 nucleotides matching TRBD1. The CDR3 covers 14 residues. V shed 4 bases and J 7 bases; nucleotides not matched to a gene: 7. Per germline, CDR1 SGHRS and CDR2 YFSETQ. The CDR3 sequence is CASSEMTGGVGYTF. In DNA, the CDR3 is TGCGCCAGCAGCGAGATGACAGGGGGCGTTGGCTACACCTTC.

This clonotype was observed a handful of times. V usage is TRBV7-9 and J usage is TRBJ2-1; 7 bases align to TRBD1. Looked up from germline, CDR1 is SEHNR and CDR2 is FQNEAQ (reference sequence). This CDR3 comprises 13 residues. After removal of 6 bases from V and 9 bases from J, the junction contained 8 bases not matched to a gene. CDR3 protein: CASRARGQSEQFF. The CDR3 region has the DNA TGTGCCAGCAGGGCGAGGGGGCAAAGTGAGCAGTTCTTC. Full variable domain (rest looked up from reference TRBV7-9 and TRBJ2-1): DTGVSQNPRHKITKRGQNVTFRCDPISEHNRLYWYRQTLGQGPEFLTYFQNEAQLEKSRLLSDRFSAERPKGSFSTLEIQRTEQGDSAMYLCASRARGQSEQFFGPGTRLTVL.

V gene TRBV13 combines with J gene TRBJ2-7; D is undetermined. Trimming took off 0 bases at V and 8 bases at J, with 11 bases between the two ends. Looked up from germline, CDR1 is PRHDT and CDR2 is FYEKMQ (reference sequence). This CDR3 spans 13 amino acids. CDR3 bases: TGTGCCAGCAGCTTAGGCGATGGCGCGAAGCAGTACGTC. It codes for CASSLGDGAKQYV.

In this sample, this clonotype turned up many times. At one boundary the junction diverges from the germline segment, which might be a read error. The gene calls are TRBV20-1 and TRBJ2-5; D possibly corresponds to TRBD2 (5 bases). Germline loops: CDR1 DFQATT, CDR2 SNEGSKA (reference sequence). The CDR3 has 13 amino acids. This chain's CDR3 is CSARGPDQETQYF. CDR3 DNA sequence: TGCAGTGCGAGAGGGCCGGACCAAGAGACCCAGTACTTC.

The chain recombines TRBV20-1 with TRBJ2-7; tentative D call: TRBD2 (5 bases). The germline V gene has CDR1 DFQATT and CDR2 SNEGSKA (reference sequence). This CDR3 spans 11 amino acids. Trimming cost V 3 bases and J 7 bases, with 10 bases left between them. DNA for the CDR3: TGCAGTGCTAGGCAAACGGGGGAGCAGTACTTC. Translated: CSARQTGEQYF.

Concerning this clonotype: One junction end does not reproduce the germline sequence, and a read error may be involved. CDR3 sequence: CCARDLVGREHSYNEQFF. DNA for the CDR3: TGCTGTGCTAGAGATCTAGTCGGGCGGGAGCACTCCTACAATGAGCAGTTCTTC. The chain employs TRBV20-1 and TRBJ2-1, with 7 bases aligning to TRBD2. Germline assignment: CDR1 DFQATT and CDR2 SNEGSKA (reference sequence). CDR3 length: 18 residues.

This clonotype showed up many times. This chain links TRBV29-1 with TRBJ2-3, with D perhaps TRBD2 (6 bases). The V end was cut by 3 bases, the J end by 0 bases, with 10 bases between. This CDR3 spans 14 amino acids. The V gene's germline CDR1 is SQVTM and CDR2 ANQGSEA. The CDR3 loop reads CSVEGLTSTDTQYF. CDR3 DNA sequence: TGCAGCGTTGAGGGACTTACTAGCACAGATACGCAGTATTTT.

On this clonotype: It may be a read error: a sequence one base away is much more abundant. As DNA, the CDR3 is TGTGCCACCAGCAGAGATTGGGTGGCGCAGTATTTT. Its translation: CATSRDWVAQYF. The chain uses TRBV15 and TRBJ2-3; D gene uncertain. The CDR3 contains 12 residues. V was clipped by 0 bases and J by 10 bases, with 8 bases between them. Looked up from germline, CDR1 is LNHNV and CDR2 is YYDKDF (reference sequence).

This clonotype has a handful of counts. The genes are TRBV28 and TRBJ1-5; possible D gene TRBD1, 5 bases. With 1 base removed from V and 3 bases from J, the gap between germline ends came to 10 bases. The CDR3 is 15 residues long. The germline V gene has CDR1 MDHEN and CDR2 SYDVKM. CDR3 residues: CASSLSGAYNQPQHF. The DNA of the CDR3 is TGTGCCAGCAGTTTATCCGGGGCATACAATCAGCCCCAGCATTTT.

The chain employs TRBV24-1 and TRBJ2-2; unclear D gene. The CDR3 has 18 residues. With 1 base removed from V and 5 bases from J, the gap between germline ends came to 19 bases. Germline CDR1 reads KGHDR; CDR2 reads SFDVKD. CDR3 sequence reads: CATSDFPRGPNRTGELFF. Here the CDR3 DNA reads TGTGCCACCAGTGATTTCCCGCGCGGCCCTAACCGTACCGGGGAGCTGTTTTTT.

This chain joins TRBV24-1 and TRBJ1-2, with TRBD1 as a possible D gene (6 bases). V was pared by 4 bases and J by 2 bases, with 10 bases between. The V gene's germline CDR1 is KGHDR and CDR2 SFDVKD. The CDR3 sequence is 14 residues long. CDR3 coding DNA: TGTGCCACCAGTGACAGGGGTTCGAACTATGGCTACACCTTC. Translation gives CATSDRGSNYGYTF.

This clonotype was seen many times. The V and J genes are TRBV7-7 and TRBJ2-2, with a tentative D call TRBD1 (6 bases). This CDR3 spans 15 amino acids. V lost 0 bases and J 6 bases, leaving 11 bases between the germline ends. Germline V gene lookup returns CDR1 SSHAT and CDR2 FNYEAQ (reference sequence). For the CDR3, the DNA is TGTGCCAGCAGCTTAGCTGGCAGGGGCGCCGGGGAGCTGTTTTTT. Translated: CASSLAGRGAGELFF.

The chain couples TRBV20-1 to TRBJ2-1; 11 bases fit TRBD1. Germline CDR1 reads DFQATT; CDR2 reads SNEGSKA (reference sequence). The CDR3 is 16 residues long. Trimming removed 0 bases from V and 6 bases from J; junction bases left unmatched: 7. CDR3 protein: CSARDPGTGGPNEQFF. CDR3 DNA: TGCAGTGCTAGAGATCCCGGGACAGGGGGTCCCAATGAGCAGTTCTTC.

This chain uses TRBV5-5 with TRBJ1-5; no definite D call. With 0 bases removed from V and 0 bases from J, the gap between germline ends came to 10 bases. CDR1 is SGHKS, CDR2 YYEKEE, per germline (reference sequence). The CDR3 totals 16 residues. The CDR3 bases are TGTGCCAGCAGCTTGGAGAGGGCTGATAGCAATCAGCCCCAGCATTTT. This codes for CASSLERADSNQPQHF.

J is TRBJ1-3 and V is TRBV7-8; D unclear. V dropped 0 bases and J dropped 5 bases, with 8 bases sitting between them. Germline V gene lookup returns CDR1 SGHVS and CDR2 FQNEAQ. CDR3 length: 14 amino acids. The CDR3 reads CASSLAPSRNTIYF. The DNA of the CDR3 is TGTGCCAGCAGCTTAGCCCCTTCCCGAAACACCATATATTTT.